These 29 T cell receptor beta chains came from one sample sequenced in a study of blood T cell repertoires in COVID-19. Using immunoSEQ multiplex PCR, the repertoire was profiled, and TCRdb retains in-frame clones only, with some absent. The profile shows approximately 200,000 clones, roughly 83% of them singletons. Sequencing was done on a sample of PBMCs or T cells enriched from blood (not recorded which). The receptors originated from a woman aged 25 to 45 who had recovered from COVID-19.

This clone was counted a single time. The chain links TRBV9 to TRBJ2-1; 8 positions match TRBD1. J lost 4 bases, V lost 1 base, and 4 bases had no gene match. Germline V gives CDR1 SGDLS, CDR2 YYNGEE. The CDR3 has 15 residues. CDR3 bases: TGTGCCAGCAGCGTACAGGGGGCATCATACAATGAGCAGTTCTTC. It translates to CASSVQGASYNEQFF.

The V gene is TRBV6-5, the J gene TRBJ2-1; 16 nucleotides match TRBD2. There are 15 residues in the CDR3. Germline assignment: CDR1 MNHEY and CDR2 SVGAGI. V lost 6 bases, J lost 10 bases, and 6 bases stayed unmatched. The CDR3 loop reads CASRTGTSGRAEQFF. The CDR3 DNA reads TGTGCCAGCAGAACTGGGACTAGCGGGAGGGCAGAGCAGTTCTTC.

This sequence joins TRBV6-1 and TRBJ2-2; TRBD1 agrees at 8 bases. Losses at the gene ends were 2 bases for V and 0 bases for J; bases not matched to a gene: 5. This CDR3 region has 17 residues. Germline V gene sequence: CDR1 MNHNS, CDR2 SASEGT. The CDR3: CASSELWGQANTGELFF. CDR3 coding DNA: TGTGCCAGCAGTGAATTGTGGGGACAGGCGAACACCGGGGAGCTGTTTTTT.

The CDR3 nucleotides are TGCGCCAGTACCCAAGGGTTGTCTAGCGGATCCTACGAGCAGTACTTC. It codes for CASTQGLSSGSYEQYF. V and J are TRBV4-1 and TRBJ2-7, with 7 bases aligning to TRBD2. Germline values: CDR1 MGHRA, CDR2 YSYEKL. The J segment lost 1 base and the V segment lost 9 bases, leaving 15 bases of the junction unmatched. This CDR3 comprises 16 residues.

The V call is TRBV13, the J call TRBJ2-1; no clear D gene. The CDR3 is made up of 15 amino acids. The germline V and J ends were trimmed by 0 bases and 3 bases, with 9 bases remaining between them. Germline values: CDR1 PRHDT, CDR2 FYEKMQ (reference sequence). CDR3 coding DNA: TGTGCCAGCAGCTTAGGCCGTGACAACTACAATGAGCAGTTCTTC. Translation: CASSLGRDNYNEQFF.

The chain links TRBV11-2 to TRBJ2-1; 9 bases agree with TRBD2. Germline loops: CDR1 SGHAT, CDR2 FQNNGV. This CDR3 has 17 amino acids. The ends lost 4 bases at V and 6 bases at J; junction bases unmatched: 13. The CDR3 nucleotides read TGTGCCAGCAGCTCCCGAGAAGGACTAGCGAGATCCAATGAGCAGTTCTTC. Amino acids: CASSSREGLARSNEQFF.

For the CDR3, the DNA is TGTGCCAGCAGCTTAATGTCTGTCGGGGATACGCAGTATTTT. Protein: CASSLMSVGDTQYF. This chain uses TRBV7-6 with TRBJ2-3; no clear D gene. This CDR3 comprises 14 residues. V gave up 2 bases and J gave up 6 bases, with 12 bases separating them. From germline, CDR1 is SGHVS and CDR2 FNYEAQ.

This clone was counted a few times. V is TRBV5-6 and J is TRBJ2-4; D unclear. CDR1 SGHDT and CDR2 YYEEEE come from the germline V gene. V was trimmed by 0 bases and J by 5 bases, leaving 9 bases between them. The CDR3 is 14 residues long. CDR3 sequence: CASSLDRRQNIQYF. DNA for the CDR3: TGTGCCAGCAGCTTGGACCGCAGGCAAAACATTCAGTACTTC.

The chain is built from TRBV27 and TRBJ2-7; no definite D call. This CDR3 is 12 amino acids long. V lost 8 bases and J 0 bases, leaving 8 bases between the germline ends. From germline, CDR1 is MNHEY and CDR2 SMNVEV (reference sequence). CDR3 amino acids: CASGINSYEQYF. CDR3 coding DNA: TGTGCCAGCGGCATCAACTCCTACGAGCAGTACTTC.

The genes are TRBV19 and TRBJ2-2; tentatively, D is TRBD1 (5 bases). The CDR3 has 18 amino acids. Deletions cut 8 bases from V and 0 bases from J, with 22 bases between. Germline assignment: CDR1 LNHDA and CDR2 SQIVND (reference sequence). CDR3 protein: CASSPDSPVHTNTGELFF. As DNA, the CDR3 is TGTGCCAGTTCGCCCGACAGCCCCGTCCATACGAACACCGGGGAGCTGTTTTTT.

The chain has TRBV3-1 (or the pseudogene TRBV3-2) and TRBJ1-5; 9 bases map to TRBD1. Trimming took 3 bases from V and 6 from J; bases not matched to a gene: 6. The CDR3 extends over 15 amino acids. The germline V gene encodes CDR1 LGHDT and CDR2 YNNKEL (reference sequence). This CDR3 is CASSQNTGGSQPQHF. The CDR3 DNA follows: TGTGCCAGCAGCCAGAATACAGGGGGCAGTCAGCCCCAGCATTTT.

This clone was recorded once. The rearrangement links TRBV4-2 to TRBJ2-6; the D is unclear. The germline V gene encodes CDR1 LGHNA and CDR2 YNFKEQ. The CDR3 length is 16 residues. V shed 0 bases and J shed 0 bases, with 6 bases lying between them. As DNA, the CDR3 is TGTGCCAGCAGCCAAGAGAGGTTCTCTGGGGCCAACGTCCTGACTTTC. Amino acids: CASSQERFSGANVLTF.

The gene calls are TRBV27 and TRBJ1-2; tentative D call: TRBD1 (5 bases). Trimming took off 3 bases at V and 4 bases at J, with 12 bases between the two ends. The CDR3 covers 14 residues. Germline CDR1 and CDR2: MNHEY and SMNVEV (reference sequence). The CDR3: CASSFRGTPYGYTF. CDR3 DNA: TGTGCCAGCAGTTTCCGCGGGACGCCCTATGGCTACACCTTC.

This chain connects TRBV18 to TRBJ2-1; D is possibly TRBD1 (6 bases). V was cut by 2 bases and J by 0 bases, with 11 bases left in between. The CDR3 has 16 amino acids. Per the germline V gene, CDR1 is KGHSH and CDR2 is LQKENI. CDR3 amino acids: CASSPRAGDSYNEQFF. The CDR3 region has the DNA TGTGCCAGCTCACCAAGGGCAGGGGACTCCTACAATGAGCAGTTCTTC.

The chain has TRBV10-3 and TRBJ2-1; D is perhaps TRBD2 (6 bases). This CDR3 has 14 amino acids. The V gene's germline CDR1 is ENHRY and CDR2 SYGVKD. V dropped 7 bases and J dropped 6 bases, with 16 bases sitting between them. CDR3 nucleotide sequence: TGTGCCATCACCCCGGGACTCCCGGGCAATGAGCAGTTCTTC. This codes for CAITPGLPGNEQFF.

The CDR3 sequence: CASSLAIAGSEAFF. Written as DNA, the CDR3 is TGTGCCAGCAGCTTAGCCATCGCCGGGAGTGAAGCTTTCTTT. The chain is built from TRBV7-2 and TRBJ1-1, with D unclear. This CDR3 is 14 amino acids long. The V end lost 0 bases, the J end lost 7 bases, and 12 bases lay between the germline ends. The germline V gene has CDR1 SGHTA and CDR2 FQGNSA.

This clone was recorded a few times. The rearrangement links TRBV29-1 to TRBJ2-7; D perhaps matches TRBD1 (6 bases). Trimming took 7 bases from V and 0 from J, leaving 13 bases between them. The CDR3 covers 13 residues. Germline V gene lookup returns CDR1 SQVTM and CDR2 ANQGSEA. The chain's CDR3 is CSAARDTSYEQYF. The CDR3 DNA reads TGCAGCGCCGCCCGGGACACCTCCTACGAGCAGTACTTC.

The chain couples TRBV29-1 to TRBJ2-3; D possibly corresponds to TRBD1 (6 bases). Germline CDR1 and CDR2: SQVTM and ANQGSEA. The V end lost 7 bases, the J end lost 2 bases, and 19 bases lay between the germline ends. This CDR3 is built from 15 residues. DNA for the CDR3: TGCAGCGAGGGACAAATCCCTCCTTTCACAGATACGCAGTATTTT. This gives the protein CSEGQIPPFTDTQYF.

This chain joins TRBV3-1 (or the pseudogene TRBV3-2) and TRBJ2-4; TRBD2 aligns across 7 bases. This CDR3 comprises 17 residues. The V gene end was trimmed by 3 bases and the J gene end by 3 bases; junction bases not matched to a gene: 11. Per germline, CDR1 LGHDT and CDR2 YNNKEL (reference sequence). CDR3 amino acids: CASSHKGRADGKNIQYF. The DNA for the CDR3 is TGTGCCAGCAGCCATAAGGGGAGGGCCGATGGCAAAAACATTCAGTACTTC.

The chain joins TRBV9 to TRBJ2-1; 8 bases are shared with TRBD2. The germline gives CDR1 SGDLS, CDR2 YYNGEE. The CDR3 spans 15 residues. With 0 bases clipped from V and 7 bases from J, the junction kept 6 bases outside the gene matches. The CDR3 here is CASSVEAGGRNEQFF. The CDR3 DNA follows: TGTGCCAGCAGCGTAGAGGCGGGAGGTAGGAATGAGCAGTTCTTC.

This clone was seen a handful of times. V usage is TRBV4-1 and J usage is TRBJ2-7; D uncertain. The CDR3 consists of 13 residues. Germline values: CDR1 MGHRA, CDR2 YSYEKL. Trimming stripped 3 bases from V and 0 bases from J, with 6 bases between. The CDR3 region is CASSQSRSYEQYF. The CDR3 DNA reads TGCGCCAGCAGCCAGTCCCGCTCCTACGAGCAGTACTTC.

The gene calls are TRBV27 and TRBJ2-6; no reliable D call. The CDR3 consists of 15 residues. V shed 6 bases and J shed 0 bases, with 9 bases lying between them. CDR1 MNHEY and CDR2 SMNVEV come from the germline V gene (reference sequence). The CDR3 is CASSPYSSGANVLTF. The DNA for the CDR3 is TGTGCCAGCAGCCCTTACAGCTCTGGGGCCAACGTCCTGACTTTC.

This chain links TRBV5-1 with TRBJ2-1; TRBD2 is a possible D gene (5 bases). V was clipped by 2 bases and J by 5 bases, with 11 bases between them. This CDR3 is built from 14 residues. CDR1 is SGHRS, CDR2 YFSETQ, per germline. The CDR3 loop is CASSFRGKDNEQFF. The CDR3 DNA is TGCGCCAGCAGCTTTCGGGGTAAGGACAATGAGCAGTTCTTC.

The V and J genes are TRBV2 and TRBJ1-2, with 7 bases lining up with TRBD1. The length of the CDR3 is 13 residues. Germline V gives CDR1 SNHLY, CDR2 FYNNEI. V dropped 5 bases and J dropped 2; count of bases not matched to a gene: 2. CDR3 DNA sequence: TGTGCCAGCAGTCAGACAGGGAACTATGGCTACACCTTC. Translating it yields CASSQTGNYGYTF.

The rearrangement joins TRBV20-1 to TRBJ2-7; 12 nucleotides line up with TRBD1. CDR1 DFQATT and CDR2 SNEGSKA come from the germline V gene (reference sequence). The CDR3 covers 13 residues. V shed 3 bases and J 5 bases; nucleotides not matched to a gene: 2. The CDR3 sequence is CSASRDRGHEQYF. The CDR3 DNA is TGCAGTGCTAGTAGGGACAGGGGGCACGAGCAGTACTTC.

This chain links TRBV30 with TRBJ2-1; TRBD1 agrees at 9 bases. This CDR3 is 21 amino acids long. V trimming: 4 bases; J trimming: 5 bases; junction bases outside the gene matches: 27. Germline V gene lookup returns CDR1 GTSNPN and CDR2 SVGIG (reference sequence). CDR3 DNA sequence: TGTGCCTGGACCGATTTGAGATCGGGACAGGGTATGTTAACGTGGGACAATGAGCAGTTCTTC. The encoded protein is CAWTDLRSGQGMLTWDNEQFF.

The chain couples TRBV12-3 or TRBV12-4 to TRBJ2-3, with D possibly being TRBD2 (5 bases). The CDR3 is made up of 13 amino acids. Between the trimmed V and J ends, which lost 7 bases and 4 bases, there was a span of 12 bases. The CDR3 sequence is CASMPGGADTQYF. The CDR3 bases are TGTGCCAGCATGCCAGGAGGTGCAGATACGCAGTATTTT.

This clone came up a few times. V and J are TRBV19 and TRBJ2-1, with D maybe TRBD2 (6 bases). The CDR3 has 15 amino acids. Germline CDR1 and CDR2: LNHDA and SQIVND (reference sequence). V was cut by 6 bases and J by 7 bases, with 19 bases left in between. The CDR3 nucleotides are TGTGCCAGTAGGGAAGCGGAGGGGTTTAGTAATGAGCAGTTCTTC. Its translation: CASREAEGFSNEQFF.

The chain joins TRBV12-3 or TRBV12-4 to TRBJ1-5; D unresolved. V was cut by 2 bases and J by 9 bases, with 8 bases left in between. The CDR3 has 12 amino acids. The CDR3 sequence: CASSLWERPQHF. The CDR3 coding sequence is TGTGCCAGCAGTTTATGGGAGCGGCCCCAGCATTTT.